This T cell receptor (beta chain) is from a study of shared clonotypes between healthy human individuals (TCRdb year 2020). About the investigation overall: The cohort included a few men and a couple of women between 18 and 49 years of age. For each donor, three plates each were used for CD4 naive and CD4 memory, two plates were used for CD8 naive, and one plate was used for CD8 memory. Blood TCR repertoires of a handful of healthy adults were deeply sequenced to estimate repertoire size and the extent of clonotype sharing between individuals. To increase sequencing depth and limit assay-specific biases, different laboratories used diverse techniques to prepare libraries and sequence TCR repertoires. Between about 0.85 and 10 billion PBMCs per donor were obtained by leukapheresis. What the study reported, not specific to this receptor: About 5% of naive CD4, around 3.5% of naive CD8, roughly 2.5% of memory CD4, and around 0.42% of memory CD8 clonotypes were shared across a few donors. Because the study included a small number of donors, the genetic and exposure-history diversity represented was limited. Pairwise subsampling indicated that sequencing depth was expected to affect the degree of clonotype sharing among donors. Rarefaction of sorted-subset datasets indicated incomplete sequencing despite the large sequencing depth. Estimated clonotype richness was generally larger for naive than for memory subsets. Clonotypes shared by all four sorted-subset donors showed higher generation probabilities than non-shared clonotypes. Sampling was limited to blood, and TCR repertoires in tissue likely differ from TCR repertoires in blood.

Remarks on this clone: Its antigen specificity is not known. No base qualities exist here, and no much larger clone lies one base off it.

Using the deep immunoSEQ assay, multiplex PCR amplified TCR CDR3 regions from genomic DNA. Genomic DNA extracted from each cell subset was distributed evenly over all wells of several immunoSEQ 96-well plates, and each plate served as one replicate. For sorted subsets, 150 to 250 ng of genomic DNA, equivalent to around 30,000 T cell genomes, went into each replicate PCR. The purified libraries were quantified using a Qubit 3.0 fluorometer, sized with a Bioanalyzer 2100, and then quantified again using the KAPA Library Quantification kit. Each immunoSEQ 96-well plate was sequenced on its own single-read 150-cycle Illumina NextSeq 550 flow cell. In the authors' own workflow: Because the immunoSEQ output held only junctional sequences and lacked quality scores, the filtering could not match the filtering applied to full-length reads. To assign V/J genes and CDR3, sequences were annotated using PyIR, a Python wrapper for IgBLAST v1.9, with IMGT germline references. Reads were removed for weak V/J assignments (E-value above 1e-6), missing CDR3, stop codons, out-of-frame junctions, or ambiguous translated residues. V3J clonotypes were defined as sequences sharing the same inferred V gene, J gene, and CDR3 amino acid sequence. Percentage overlap between repertoires was calculated by dividing the number of shared unique clonotypes by the size of the smaller repertoire. Repertoire richness was assessed with RTK rarefaction, the Chao1 estimator, and Recon v2.1 estimates of unobserved clonotypes. Generation probabilities for all TCRbeta clonotypes obtained by the gDNA method from a few donors were computed using OLGA. TCRdb limited this immuneACCESS table to in-frame rearrangements with V and J called. A share of clones is missing; checked studies link under half to unresolved V genes, and the rest is unexplained. The V and J calls and the clone size are those of that table, but D and trimming were determined from the DNA. The table for this sample lists about 1.9 million clones; just over 90% of them were counted only once. The ten largest clones add up to about 1.7% of the sample.

For the CD8 naive samples, CD45RO-negative cells were positively selected for CCR7, yielding a CD45RA+CCR7+ population from which TemRA cells were excluded. The donors were healthy, HIV-negative adults with no recently reported acute infections or vaccinations. Every donor was a Caucasian adult residing in Nashville, Tennessee, USA. Blood was obtained by leukapheresis, after which PBMCs were separated by Ficoll-Histopaque density gradient centrifugation and cryopreserved in liquid nitrogen vapor phase. Analytical flow cytometry was used to check the purity and quantity of every magnetically sorted T cell population. From each sorted fraction, genomic DNA was isolated and quantified by UV absorbance on a Nanodrop 2000c. The sequence derives from a man younger than 35 in good health. Some clones in this sample may be carry-over from other donors' samples. The specimen sequenced was naive CD8+ T cells from PBMCs. The cell subset or site label corresponds to: CD45RA+CCR7+.

The sequenced DNA is TGTGCCAGCAGCTTAGGGCAGGGTTTTAATGGCTACACCTTC. This codes for CASSLGQGFNGYTF. The receptor chain draws on TRBV5-4 and TRBJ1-2, with TRBD1 as a weak D call on 5 bases. CDR3 length: 14 amino acids, cysteine to phenylalanine. The CDR3 DNA has 42 bases and is translated from base 1. Reading the germline V gene (reference sequence) gives CDR1 SGHNT and CDR2 YYREEE. V is reduced by 2 bases and J by 6 bases, leaving a spacing of 14 bases between them.